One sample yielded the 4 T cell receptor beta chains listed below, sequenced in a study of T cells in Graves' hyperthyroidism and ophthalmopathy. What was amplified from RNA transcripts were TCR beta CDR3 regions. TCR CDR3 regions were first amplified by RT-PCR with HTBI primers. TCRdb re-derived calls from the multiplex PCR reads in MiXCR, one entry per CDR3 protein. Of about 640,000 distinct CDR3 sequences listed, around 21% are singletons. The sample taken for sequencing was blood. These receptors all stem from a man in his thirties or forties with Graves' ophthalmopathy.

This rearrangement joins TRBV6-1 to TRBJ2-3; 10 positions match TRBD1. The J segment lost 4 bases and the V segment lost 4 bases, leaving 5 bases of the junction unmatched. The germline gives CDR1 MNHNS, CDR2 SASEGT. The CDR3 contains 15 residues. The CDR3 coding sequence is TGTGCCAGCAGTGGACGGGACAGGGGTCCAGATACGCAGTATTTT. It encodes CASSGRDRGPDTQYF.

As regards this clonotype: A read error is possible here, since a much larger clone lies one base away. CDR3 residues: CASSLGPRSDAQYF. DNA of the CDR3: TGTGCCAGCAGCTTAGGTCCTAGATCAGATGCGCAGTATTTT. This chain uses TRBV7-8 with TRBJ2-3; D remains unclear. The CDR3 spans 14 residues. The germline CDR1 and CDR2 sequences are SGHVS and FQNEAQ.

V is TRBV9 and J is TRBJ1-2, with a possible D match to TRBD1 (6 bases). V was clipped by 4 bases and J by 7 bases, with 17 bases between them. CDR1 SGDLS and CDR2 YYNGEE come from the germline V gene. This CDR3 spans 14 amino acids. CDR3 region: CASSLGQFGAGYTF. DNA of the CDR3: TGTGCCAGCAGCCTCGGACAGTTCGGGGCTGGCTACACCTTC.

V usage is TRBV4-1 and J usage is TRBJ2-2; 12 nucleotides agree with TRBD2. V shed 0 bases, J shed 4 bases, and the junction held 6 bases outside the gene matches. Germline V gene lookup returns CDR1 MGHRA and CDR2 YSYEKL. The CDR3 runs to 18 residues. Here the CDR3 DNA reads TGCGCCAGCAGCCAAGATAAACGACTAGCGGGAGTCACCGGGGAGCTGTTTTTT. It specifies CASSQDKRLAGVTGELFF.